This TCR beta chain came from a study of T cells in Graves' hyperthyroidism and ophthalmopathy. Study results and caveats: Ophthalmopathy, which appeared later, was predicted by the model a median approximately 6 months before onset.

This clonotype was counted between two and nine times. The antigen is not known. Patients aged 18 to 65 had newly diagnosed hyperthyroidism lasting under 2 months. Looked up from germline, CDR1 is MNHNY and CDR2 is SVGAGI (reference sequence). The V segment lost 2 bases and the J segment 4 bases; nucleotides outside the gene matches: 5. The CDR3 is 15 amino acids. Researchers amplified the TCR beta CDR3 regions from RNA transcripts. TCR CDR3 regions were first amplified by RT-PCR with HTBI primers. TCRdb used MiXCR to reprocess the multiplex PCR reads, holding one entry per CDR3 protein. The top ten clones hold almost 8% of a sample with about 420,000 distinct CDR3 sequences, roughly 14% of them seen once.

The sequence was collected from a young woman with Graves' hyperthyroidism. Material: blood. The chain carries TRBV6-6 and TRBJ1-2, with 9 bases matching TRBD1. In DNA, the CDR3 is TGTGCCAGCAGTTACAGGGACAGGGCTGGCTATGGCTACACCTTC. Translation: CASSYRDRAGYGYTF.